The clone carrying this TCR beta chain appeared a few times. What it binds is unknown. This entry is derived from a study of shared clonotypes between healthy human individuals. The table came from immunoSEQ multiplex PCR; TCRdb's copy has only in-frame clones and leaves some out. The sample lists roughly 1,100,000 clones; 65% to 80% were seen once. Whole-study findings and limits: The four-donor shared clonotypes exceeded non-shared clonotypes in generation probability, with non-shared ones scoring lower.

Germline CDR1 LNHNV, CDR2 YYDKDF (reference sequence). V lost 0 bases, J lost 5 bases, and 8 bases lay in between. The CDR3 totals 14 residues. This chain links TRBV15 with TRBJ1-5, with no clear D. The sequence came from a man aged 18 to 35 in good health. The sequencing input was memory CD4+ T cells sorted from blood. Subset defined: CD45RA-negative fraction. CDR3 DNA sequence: TGTGCCACCAGCAGAGAACAGCCCGATCAGCCCCAGCATTTT. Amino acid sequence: CATSREQPDQPQHF.